Given below is one T cell receptor (beta chain) in context. Germline CDR1 reads SGHRS; CDR2 reads YFSETQ. The CDR3 has 17 residues. Germline trimming cut 4 bases from V and 5 bases from J; bases unmatched to any gene: 6. Data came from immunoSEQ multiplex PCR; TCRdb stores just in-frame clones and leaves some out. The sample lists fewer than 80,000 clones, roughly 92% occurring once. This sample is drawn from a study of blood T cell repertoires in COVID-19. The chain joins TRBV5-1 to TRBJ2-1; 16 bases match TRBD2. The clonotype originates from a human donor in a cohort sampled during active COVID-19. Sequenced sample: peripheral blood. The CDR3 DNA reads TGCGCCAGCAGCAAGGGACTAGCGGGAGGGCCGGACAATGAGCAGTTCTTC. This sequence encodes CASSKGLAGGPDNEQFF.